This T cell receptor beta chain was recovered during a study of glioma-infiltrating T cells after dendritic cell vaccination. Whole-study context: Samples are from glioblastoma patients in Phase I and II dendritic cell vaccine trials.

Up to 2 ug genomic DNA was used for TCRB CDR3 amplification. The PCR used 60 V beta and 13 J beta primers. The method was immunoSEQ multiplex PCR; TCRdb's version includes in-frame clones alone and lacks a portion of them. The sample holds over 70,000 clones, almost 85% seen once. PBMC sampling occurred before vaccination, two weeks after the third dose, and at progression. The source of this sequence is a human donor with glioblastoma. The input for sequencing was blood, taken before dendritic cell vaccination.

CDR3 in amino acids: CALGGLGQGSGELFF. For the CDR3, the DNA is TGTGCCCTGGGGGGACTCGGACAGGGATCCGGGGAGCTGTTTTTT. V gene TRBV7-6 combines with J gene TRBJ2-2, with 8 bases identical to TRBD1. Germline V gene data show CDR1 as SGHVS and CDR2 as FNYEAQ. The CDR3 has 15 amino acids. V trimming: 11 bases; J trimming: 6 bases; junction bases outside the gene matches: 14.